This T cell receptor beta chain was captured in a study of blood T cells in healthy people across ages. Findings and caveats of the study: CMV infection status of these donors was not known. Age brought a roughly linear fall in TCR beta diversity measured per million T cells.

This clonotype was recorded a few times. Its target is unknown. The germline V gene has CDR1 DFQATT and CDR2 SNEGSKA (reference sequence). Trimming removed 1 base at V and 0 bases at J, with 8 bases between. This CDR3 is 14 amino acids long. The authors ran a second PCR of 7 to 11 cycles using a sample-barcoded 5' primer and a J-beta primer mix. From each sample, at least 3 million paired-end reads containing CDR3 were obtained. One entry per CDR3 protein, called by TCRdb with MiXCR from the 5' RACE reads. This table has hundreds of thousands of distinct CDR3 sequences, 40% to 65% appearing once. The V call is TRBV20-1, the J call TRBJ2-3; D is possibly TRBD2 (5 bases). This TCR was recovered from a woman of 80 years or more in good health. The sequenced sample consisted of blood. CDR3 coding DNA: TGCAGTGCTAGAGTGGGCGGGAGCACAGATACGCAGTATTTT. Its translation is CSARVGGSTDTQYF.